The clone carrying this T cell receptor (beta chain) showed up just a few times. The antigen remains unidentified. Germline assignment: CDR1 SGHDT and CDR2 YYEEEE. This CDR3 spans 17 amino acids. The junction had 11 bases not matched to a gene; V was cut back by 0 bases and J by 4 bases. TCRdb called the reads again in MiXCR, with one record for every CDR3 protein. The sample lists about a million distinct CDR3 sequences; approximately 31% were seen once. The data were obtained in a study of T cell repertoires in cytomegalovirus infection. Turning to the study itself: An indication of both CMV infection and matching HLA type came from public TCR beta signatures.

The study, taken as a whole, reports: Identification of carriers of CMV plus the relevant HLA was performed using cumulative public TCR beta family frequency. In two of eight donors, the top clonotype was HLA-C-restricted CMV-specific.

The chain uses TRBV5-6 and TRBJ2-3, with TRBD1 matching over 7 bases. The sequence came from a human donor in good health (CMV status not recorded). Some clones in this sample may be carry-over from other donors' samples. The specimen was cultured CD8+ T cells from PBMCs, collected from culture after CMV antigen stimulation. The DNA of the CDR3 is TGTGCCAGCAGCTTGGCCGGGACAGCACCGGAGGCAGATACGCAGTATTTT. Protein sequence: CASSLAGTAPEADTQYF.